The clone carrying this T cell receptor beta chain was observed a handful of times. Its specificity is unknown. Using constant-segment primers, 5'RACE produced TCR alpha and TCR beta cDNA libraries carrying sample barcodes and UMIs. TCRdb called the 5' RACE reads again in MiXCR, with one record for every CDR3 protein. The sample holds roughly 100,000 distinct CDR3 sequences; over 10% are singletons and the top ten take around 25%. These data are taken from a study of T-cell memory formation after mild COVID-19. About the research overall: In these data, TCR clusters were largely donor specific.

V was shortened by 3 bases and J by 3 bases, with 11 bases between the two germline ends. The CDR3 has 14 residues. Germline V gene lookup returns CDR1 KGHDR and CDR2 SFDVKD. Study-level results: CD8+ contracting clones occupied EMRA, while CD4+ ones occupied mainly CM and EM. While clones contracting from day 15 to 85 were balanced between CD4 and CD8, later expanders leaned CD4+.

Sequencing was done on a sample of PBMCs or a T cell subset sorted from them (not recorded which). This sequence originates from an adult woman who had mild COVID-19 (a few samples of this study predate the infection). Cell type and time point are not known. The J gene is TRBJ2-7, the V gene TRBV24-1; unclear D gene. CDR3: CATSDRYYSYEQYF. CDR3 coding DNA: TGTGCCACCAGTGATAGGTATTACAGCTACGAGCAGTACTTC.